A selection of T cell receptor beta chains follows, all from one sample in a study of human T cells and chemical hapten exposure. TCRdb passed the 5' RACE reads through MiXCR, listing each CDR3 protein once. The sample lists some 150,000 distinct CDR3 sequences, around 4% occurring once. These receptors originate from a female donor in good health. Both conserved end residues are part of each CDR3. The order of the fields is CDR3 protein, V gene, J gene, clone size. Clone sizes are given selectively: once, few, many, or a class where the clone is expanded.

CDR3: CASSFQPGLATETQYF
V: TRBV7-9
J: TRBJ2-5
size: -

CDR3: CASSAQVGFESPLHF
V: TRBV9
J: TRBJ1-6
size: many

CDR3: CASSLNLGAAYEQYF
V: TRBV7-6
J: TRBJ2-7
size: many

CDR3: CSVGRGRDEKLFF
V: TRBV29-1
J: TRBJ1-4
size: few

CDR3: CASGLVAIPGLAGGMNTGELFF
V: TRBV12-5
J: TRBJ2-2
size: many

CDR3: CASSLPSGLAGANAYNEQFF
V: TRBV7-2
J: TRBJ2-1
size: -

CDR3: CASTRGVIDTEAFF
V: TRBV5-4
J: TRBJ1-1
size: many

CDR3: CASSLTTGFGGNTIYF
V: TRBV7-6
J: TRBJ1-3
size: few

CDR3: CASSSLSGEKNNEQFF
V: TRBV7-9
J: TRBJ2-1
size: -

CDR3: CASSFGGGRELFF
V: TRBV28
J: TRBJ2-2
size: -

CDR3: CASSLGWGPGYGYTF
V: TRBV7-3
J: TRBJ1-2
size: many

CDR3: CASSQGPSNQPQHF
V: TRBV5-4
J: TRBJ1-5
size: many

CDR3: CASSQDLTGGRTDTQYF
V: TRBV3-1
J: TRBJ2-3
size: many

CDR3: CASSLARLSTDTQYF
V: TRBV11-2
J: TRBJ2-3
size: many

CDR3: CSVCPRYEQFF
V: TRBV29-1
J: TRBJ2-1
size: many

CDR3: CSASGGYRGTQYF
V: TRBV20-1
J: TRBJ2-5
size: many

CDR3: CASSLEGGGLDNQPQHF
V: TRBV28
J: TRBJ1-5
size: many

CDR3: CASSIWTGTKDTQYF
V: TRBV27
J: TRBJ2-3
size: many

CDR3: CASSYSAEAFF
V: TRBV6-2/TRBV6-3
J: TRBJ1-1
size: many